The T cell receptor (beta chain) described here comes from a study of T cells of healthy individuals (dated by TCRdb to the late 2010s). This clonotype showed up many times. Its antigen remains undetermined. The input lacks base qualities; no much larger clone sits a single base away. V loses 0 bases, J loses 3 bases, and the germline ends lie 14 bases apart. The CDR1 and CDR2 encoded by the germline V gene are SQVTM and ANQGSEA. Inclusive of the bounding cysteine and phenylalanine, the CDR3 is 15 residues long. The retained sequence is limited to the CDR3, 45 bases, with the frame set at the first base. Libraries came from 5' RACE. Sequencer: Illumina MiSeq. TCRdb reprocessed the public reads (quality trimming at Q25 with fastp, clone calling with MiXCR) and kept in-frame beta chains. Every CDR3 protein is listed once, alongside the most common genes and DNA of its rows. The sample table lists approximately 50,000 distinct CDR3 sequences, over 12% of them with a count of one. 15% to 20% of the sample rests with the top ten.

The TCR originated in a human donor in good health. The receptor chain draws on TRBV29-1 and TRBJ1-1; a tentative D call is TRBD1 (6 bases match). The DNA is as follows: TGCAGCGTTGAAGATCTGGGCAGGGGCTACACTGAAGCTTTCTTT. This sequence encodes CSVEDLGRGYTEAFF.